The 27 T cell receptor beta chains below all came from one sample that was sequenced in a study of T cells in narcolepsy. Here immunoSEQ multiplex PCR was the method, and the copy in TCRdb shows in-frame clones only, minus some. The data hold around 15,000 clones, with 65% to 90% observed a single time. Sequencing was carried out using memory (CD45RA-) CD4+ T cells from blood. These receptors came from a human donor in good health.

Comments on this clone: The sample carries other DNA sequences with the same CDR3. The J gene is TRBJ1-5, the V gene TRBV6-6, with 7 bases lining up with TRBD1. J lost 5 bases, V lost 6 bases, and 4 bases had no gene match. Germline V CDR1 and CDR2: MNHNY, SVGAGI (reference sequence). The CDR3 has 13 amino acids. The CDR3 region is CASRPTGDQPQHF. The CDR3 DNA follows: TGTGCCAGCAGACCTACAGGGGATCAGCCCCAGCATTTT.

This chain joins TRBV5-4 and TRBJ1-1; tentative D call: TRBD1 (5 bases). The germline CDR1 and CDR2 sequences are SGHNT and YYREEE (reference sequence). V shed 5 bases and J shed 5 bases, with 13 bases lying between them. This CDR3 region has 13 residues. The CDR3 nucleotides read TGTGCCAGCAGACCAGGGTTAGGGACTGAAGCTTTCTTT. Its translation is CASRPGLGTEAFF.

CDR3 region: CASTAGVSEAFF. The CDR3 DNA sequence: TGTGCCAGCACCGCAGGGGTCTCTGAAGCTTTCTTT. The chain employs TRBV2 and TRBJ1-1, with a possible D match to TRBD1 (6 bases). The V gene lost 7 bases and the J gene lost 6 bases, with 12 bases spanning the gap. The CDR3 runs to 12 residues. From germline, CDR1 is SNHLY and CDR2 FYNNEI.

V usage is TRBV30 and J usage is TRBJ1-6, with TRBD1 matching 11 bases. The CDR3 spans 16 residues. After removal of 3 bases from V and 8 bases from J, the junction contained 9 bases not matched to a gene. Germline V gene lookup returns CDR1 GTSNPN and CDR2 SVGIG (reference sequence). CDR3: CAWRGQGGRVYSPLHF. CDR3 bases: TGTGCCTGGAGGGGACAGGGGGGTCGGGTTTATTCACCCCTCCACTTT.

This rearrangement joins TRBV6-1 to TRBJ2-7, with 11 bases lining up with TRBD2. CDR1 and CDR2 from the germline V gene are MNHNS and SASEGT. The junction had 4 bases not matched to a gene; V was cut back by 8 bases and J by 4 bases. The CDR3 extends over 13 amino acids. CDR3 bases: TGTGCCAGCGAGGGGACTAGCGGTTACGAGCAGTACTTC. Amino acids: CASEGTSGYEQYF.

The chain combines TRBV9 with TRBJ2-2; D is perhaps TRBD2 (5 bases). CDR1 is SGDLS and CDR2 is YYNGEE in the germline V gene. The CDR3 is made up of 13 amino acids. V dropped 2 bases and J dropped 7 bases, with 9 bases sitting between them. DNA for the CDR3: TGTGCCAGCAGCGTCGGGGTCTACGGGGAGCTGTTTTTT. This gives the protein CASSVGVYGELFF.

The chain uses TRBV7-9 and TRBJ1-6; TRBD1 agrees at 8 bases. The CDR3 spans 17 residues. Germline CDR1 reads SEHNR; CDR2 reads FQNEAQ (reference sequence). V was pared by 6 bases and J by 6 bases, with 13 bases of the junction left unmatched. CDR3 sequence (DNA): TGTGCCAGCAGTCGGGCAGCGTTGGACAGGGTTAATTCACCCCTCCACTTT. Translated, it gives CASSRAALDRVNSPLHF.

The chain links TRBV7-9 to TRBJ2-5; D possibly corresponds to TRBD2 (5 bases). The CDR3 has 16 residues. Trimming removed 5 bases from V and 2 bases from J, with 18 bases in between. CDR1 and CDR2 from the germline V gene are SEHNR and FQNEAQ (reference sequence). The CDR3 region has the DNA TGTGCCAGCAGCCCCACTAGGGTGGTTGCTCAAGAGACCCAGTACTTC. Protein sequence: CASSPTRVVAQETQYF.

Remarks on this clone: Additional DNA sequences in this sample encode the identical CDR3. This chain links TRBV25-1 with TRBJ2-3; no clear D gene. Between the trimmed V and J ends, which lost 6 bases and 6 bases, there was a span of 10 bases. Germline V CDR1 and CDR2: MGHDK, SYGVNS. The CDR3 length is 12 residues. CDR3 DNA: TGTGCCAGCAGCTTTAAGACGGATACGCAGTATTTT. It specifies CASSFKTDTQYF.

This chain joins TRBV19 and TRBJ2-1; 14 bases match TRBD2. Losses at the gene ends were 4 bases for V and 5 bases for J; bases not matched to a gene: 4. The germline V gene encodes CDR1 LNHDA and CDR2 SQIVND (reference sequence). The CDR3 has 16 residues. CDR3 residues: CASSTRGLAGDNEQFF. The CDR3 DNA follows: TGTGCCAGTAGTACCCGGGGACTAGCGGGGGACAATGAGCAGTTCTTC.

V gene TRBV20-1 combines with J gene TRBJ1-2, with D unresolved. The CDR3 has 11 amino acids. The germline V gene has CDR1 DFQATT and CDR2 SNEGSKA (reference sequence). The V end was cut by 5 bases, the J end by 0 bases, with 4 bases between. As DNA, the CDR3 is TGCAGTGCTTTTACTAACTATGGCTACACCTTC. Its protein is CSAFTNYGYTF.

The V call is TRBV11-1, the J call TRBJ1-3; D is undetermined. V lost 5 bases and J lost 2, with 13 bases in between. Germline CDR1 and CDR2: SGHAT and FQDESV (reference sequence). The CDR3 has 15 residues. The DNA for the CDR3 is TGTGCCAGCAGCCTTGAAACCGGGACTGGAAACACCATATATTTT. Amino acid sequence: CASSLETGTGNTIYF.

The table lists this clone with a count of one. This chain's CDR3 is CASSRTGRGEQYF. CDR3 nucleotide sequence: TGTGCCAGCAGCCGGACAGGGCGGGGCGAGCAGTACTTC. J is TRBJ2-7 and V is TRBV13, with 8 bases matching TRBD1. The J segment lost 6 bases and the V segment lost 5 bases, leaving 6 bases of the junction unmatched. CDR3 size: 13 residues. The germline CDR1 and CDR2 sequences are PRHDT and FYEKMQ (reference sequence).

The chain joins TRBV29-1 to TRBJ1-2; D not certain. Trimming took off 5 bases at V and 8 bases at J, with 18 bases between the two ends. This CDR3 is built from 13 residues. The germline gives CDR1 SQVTM, CDR2 ANQGSEA. This chain's CDR3 is CSVYATGKSGYTF. For the CDR3, the DNA is TGCAGCGTTTATGCGACGGGGAAGAGCGGCTACACCTTC.

The chain uses TRBV28 and TRBJ1-5; possibly TRBD1 for D (5 bases). This CDR3 is built from 14 residues. Germline CDR1 and CDR2: MDHEN and SYDVKM. V was pared by 4 bases and J by 3 bases, with 10 bases between. The CDR3 coding sequence is TGTGCCAGCAGTTCCGAGACAGACAATCAGCCCCAGCATTTT. Protein: CASSSETDNQPQHF.

This chain joins TRBV6-5 and TRBJ2-6, with D uncertain. From germline, CDR1 is MNHEY and CDR2 SVGAGI. The CDR3 totals 13 residues. The V and J ends lost 8 bases and 1 base respectively, with 6 bases between them. The CDR3 reads CASEISGANVLTF. The CDR3 bases are TGTGCCAGCGAGATTTCTGGGGCCAACGTCCTGACTTTC.

The rearrangement joins TRBV6-5 to TRBJ2-5; 7 nucleotides align to TRBD1. Gene TRBJ2-7 matches the end of the DNA better, so the J call may be wrong. This CDR3 contains 15 residues. The germline gives CDR1 MNHEY, CDR2 SVGAGI. The CDR3 sequence: CASSSPRDSSYEQYF. The CDR3 coding sequence is TGTGCCAGCAGTTCCCCCAGGGACAGCTCCTACGAGCAGTACTTC.

The V and J genes are TRBV5-5 and TRBJ1-1; D is ambiguous. CDR1 SGHKS and CDR2 YYEKEE come from the germline V gene (reference sequence). CDR3 length equals 15 residues. The V end was cut by 5 bases, the J end by 3 bases, with 17 bases between. Here the CDR3 reads CASSKTSRGDTEAFF. The CDR3 DNA reads TGTGCCAGCAGTAAGACATCCCGGGGAGACACTGAAGCTTTCTTT.

The V and J genes are TRBV5-1 and TRBJ1-2; D is undetermined. Trimming took 0 bases from V and 1 from J, leaving 7 bases between them. CDR1 is SGHRS and CDR2 is YFSETQ in the germline V gene. The CDR3 loop spans 14 amino acids. CDR3 in amino acids: CASSLEVGNYGYTF. Here the CDR3 DNA reads TGCGCCAGCAGCTTGGAGGTCGGTAACTATGGCTACACCTTC.

The gene calls are TRBV15 and TRBJ2-1; D could derive from TRBD1 or TRBD2 (5 bases each). This CDR3 is 14 amino acids long. V shed 1 base and J shed 7 bases, with 11 bases lying between them. Germline values: CDR1 LNHNV, CDR2 YYDKDF (reference sequence). The CDR3 here is CATSRAGPGNEQFF. The CDR3, as DNA: TGTGCCACCAGCAGAGCGGGGCCGGGAAATGAGCAGTTCTTC.

A remark on this clone: Relative to the germline gene, one junction end is altered; a read error may explain this. The chain has TRBV7-6 and TRBJ1-3; no clear D. CDR1 and CDR2 (germline): SGHVS, FNYEAQ. The CDR3 sequence is 16 residues long. CDR3 loop: CASSLAPGYSGNTIYF. The CDR3 DNA is TGTGCCAGCAGCCTAGCGCCGGGCTACTCTGGAAACACCATATATTTT.

The genes are TRBV6-5 and TRBJ2-7, with a tentative D call TRBD1 (5 bases). The germline V and J ends were trimmed by 5 bases and 0 bases, with 11 bases remaining between them. Germline V CDR1 and CDR2: MNHEY, SVGAGI. The CDR3 has 14 amino acids. The chain's CDR3 is CASSIDRNSYEQYF. DNA of the CDR3: TGTGCCAGCAGTATAGACAGAAACTCCTACGAGCAGTACTTC.

V and J are TRBV6-1 and TRBJ1-1; D unclear. This CDR3 spans 15 amino acids. Germline assignment: CDR1 MNHNS and CDR2 SASEGT. The germline V and J ends were trimmed by 0 bases and 4 bases, with 12 bases remaining between them. CDR3 nucleotides: TGTGCCAGCAGTGAAGCGCCAGGTAAGGGCACTGAAGCTTTCTTT. Protein: CASSEAPGKGTEAFF.

V usage is TRBV5-5 and J usage is TRBJ1-2; D unclear. The CDR3 has 15 residues. The germline CDR1 and CDR2 sequences are SGHKS and YYEKEE (reference sequence). Trimming removed 0 bases from V and 8 bases from J, with 17 bases in between. CDR3 amino acids: CASSLGVTAPGGYTF. The CDR3 coding sequence is TGTGCCAGCAGCTTGGGCGTAACCGCGCCGGGGGGCTACACCTTC.

The gene calls are TRBV2 and TRBJ1-1, with 7 bases lining up with TRBD1. Germline V gene sequence: CDR1 SNHLY, CDR2 FYNNEI. Trimming removed 4 bases from V and 5 bases from J; junction bases left unmatched: 7. This CDR3 has 14 amino acids. This chain's CDR3 is CASSGAGGRTEAFF. The CDR3, as DNA: TGTGCCAGCAGTGGGGCAGGGGGAAGGACTGAAGCTTTCTTT.

This rearrangement joins TRBV20-1 to TRBJ2-1, with D unresolved. The CDR3 runs to 11 residues. The V end was cut by 6 bases, the J end by 8 bases, with 11 bases between. Per germline, CDR1 DFQATT and CDR2 SNEGSKA (reference sequence). CDR3 protein: CSAGGKYEQFF. The CDR3 DNA follows: TGCAGTGCAGGTGGGAAGTATGAGCAGTTCTTC.

In its sample, this clone was seen once. The gene calls are TRBV11-2 and TRBJ1-3, with 11 bases aligning to TRBD1. The CDR3 loop spans 14 amino acids. Germline trimming cut 4 bases from V and 7 bases from J; bases unmatched to any gene: 3. Germline V gene sequence: CDR1 SGHAT, CDR2 FQNNGV. In DNA form, the CDR3 reads TGTGCCAGCAGCTCCTGGACAGGGGGCAACACCATATATTTT. Protein product: CASSSWTGGNTIYF.